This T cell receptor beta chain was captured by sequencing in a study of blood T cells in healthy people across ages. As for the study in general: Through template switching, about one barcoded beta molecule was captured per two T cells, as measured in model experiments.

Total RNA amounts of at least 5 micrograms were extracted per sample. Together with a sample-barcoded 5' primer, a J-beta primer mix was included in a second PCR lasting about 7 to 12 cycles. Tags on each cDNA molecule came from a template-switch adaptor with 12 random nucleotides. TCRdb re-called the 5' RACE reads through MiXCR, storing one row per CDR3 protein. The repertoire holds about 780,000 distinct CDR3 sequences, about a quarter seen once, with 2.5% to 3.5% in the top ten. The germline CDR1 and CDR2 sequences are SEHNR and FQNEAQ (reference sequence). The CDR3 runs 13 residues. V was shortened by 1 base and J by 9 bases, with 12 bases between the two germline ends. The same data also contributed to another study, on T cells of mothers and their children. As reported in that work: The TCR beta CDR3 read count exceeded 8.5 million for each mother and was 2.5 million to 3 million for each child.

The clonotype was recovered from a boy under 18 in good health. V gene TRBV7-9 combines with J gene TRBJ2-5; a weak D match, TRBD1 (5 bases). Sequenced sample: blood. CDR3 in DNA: TGTGCCAGCAGCTTAGGACCCCCCAGGGCCCAGTACTTC. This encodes CASSLGPPRAQYF.